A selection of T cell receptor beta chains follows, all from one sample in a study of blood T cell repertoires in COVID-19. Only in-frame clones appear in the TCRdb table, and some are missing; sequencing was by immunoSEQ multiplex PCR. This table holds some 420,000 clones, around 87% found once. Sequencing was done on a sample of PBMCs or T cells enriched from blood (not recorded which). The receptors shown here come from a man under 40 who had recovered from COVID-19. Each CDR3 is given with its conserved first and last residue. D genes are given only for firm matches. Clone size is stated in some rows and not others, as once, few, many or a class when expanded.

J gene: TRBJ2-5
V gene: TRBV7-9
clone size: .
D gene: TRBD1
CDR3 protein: CASSPLTLLWTGRQETQYF
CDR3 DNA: TGTGCCAGCAGCCCCCTTACTTTATTATGGACAGGGCGACAAGAGACCCAGTACTTC

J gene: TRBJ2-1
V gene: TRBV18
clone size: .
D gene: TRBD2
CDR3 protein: CASSPSAGGPNEQFF
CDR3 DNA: TGTGCCAGCTCACCGTCCGCGGGAGGGCCAAATGAGCAGTTCTTC

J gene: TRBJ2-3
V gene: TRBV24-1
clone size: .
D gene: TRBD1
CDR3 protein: CATSDLHQGASTDTQYF
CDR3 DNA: TGTGCCACCAGTGATTTACACCAGGGGGCTTCTACAGATACGCAGTATTTT

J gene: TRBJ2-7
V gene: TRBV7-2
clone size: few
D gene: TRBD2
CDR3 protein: CASSLAGGTYEQYF
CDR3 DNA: TGTGCCAGCAGCTTAGCGGGAGGGACCTACGAGCAGTACTTC

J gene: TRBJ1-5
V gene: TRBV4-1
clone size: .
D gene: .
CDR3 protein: CASSLEGHSNQPQHF
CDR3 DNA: TGCGCCAGCAGCCTAGAGGGACATAGCAATCAGCCCCAGCATTTT

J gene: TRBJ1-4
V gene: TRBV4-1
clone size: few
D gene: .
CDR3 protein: CASSPGLGATNEKLFF
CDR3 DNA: TGCGCCAGCAGCCCAGGTTTGGGGGCCACTAATGAAAAACTGTTTTTT

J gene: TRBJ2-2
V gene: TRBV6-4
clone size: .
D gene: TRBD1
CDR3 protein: CAVNKWGQGFTGELFF
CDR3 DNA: TGTGCCGTAAACAAATGGGGACAGGGGTTCACCGGGGAGCTGTTTTTT

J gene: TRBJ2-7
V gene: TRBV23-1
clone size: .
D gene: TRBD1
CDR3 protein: CASTQGDPSRVYEQYF
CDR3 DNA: TGCGCCAGCACCCAGGGGGACCCCTCGAGGGTCTACGAGCAGTACTTC

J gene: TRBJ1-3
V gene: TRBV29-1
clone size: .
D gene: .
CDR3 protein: CSVVTGSSYSGNTIYF
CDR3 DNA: TGCAGCGTTGTGACAGGTTCCTCCTACTCTGGAAACACCATATATTTT

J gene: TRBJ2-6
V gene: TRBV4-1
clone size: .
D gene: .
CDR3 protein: CASSRTGANVLTF
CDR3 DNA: TGCGCCAGCAGCCGTACTGGGGCCAACGTCCTGACTTTC

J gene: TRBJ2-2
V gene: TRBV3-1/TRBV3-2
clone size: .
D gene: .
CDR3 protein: CASSQDTTNTGELFF
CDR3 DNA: TGTGCCAGCAGCCAGGACACTACGAACACCGGGGAGCTGTTTTTT

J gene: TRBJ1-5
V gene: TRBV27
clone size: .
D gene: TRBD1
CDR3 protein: CASPHRGRNQPQHF
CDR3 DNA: TGTGCCAGCCCTCACAGGGGGCGCAATCAGCCCCAGCATTTT

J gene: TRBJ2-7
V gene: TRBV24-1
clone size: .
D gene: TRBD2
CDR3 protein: CATSDSVTSGSHEQYF
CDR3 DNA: TGTGCCACCAGTGACTCAGTAACTAGCGGGAGCCACGAGCAGTACTTC

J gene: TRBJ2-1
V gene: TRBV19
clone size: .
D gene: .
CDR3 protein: CASSEQGGNEQFF
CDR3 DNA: TGTGCCAGTAGTGAACAGGGGGGGAATGAGCAGTTCTTC

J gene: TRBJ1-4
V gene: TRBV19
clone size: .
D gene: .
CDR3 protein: CASSSYRASNEKLFF
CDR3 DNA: TGTGCCAGTAGTTCCTACAGGGCCTCTAATGAAAAACTGTTTTTT

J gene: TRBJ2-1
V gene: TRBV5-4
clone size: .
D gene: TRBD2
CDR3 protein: CASSGPGTSGVNEQFF
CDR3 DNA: TGTGCCAGCAGCGGACCCGGGACTAGCGGAGTCAATGAGCAGTTCTTC

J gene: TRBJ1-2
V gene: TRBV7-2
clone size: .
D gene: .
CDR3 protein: CASSQRSGAGDGYTF
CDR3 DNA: TGTGCCAGCAGCCAGAGGTCTGGGGCAGGGGATGGCTACACCTTC

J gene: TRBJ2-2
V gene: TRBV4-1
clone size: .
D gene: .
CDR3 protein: CASSQGPGALTGELFF
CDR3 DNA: TGCGCCAGCAGCCAAGGGCCAGGGGCCCTCACCGGGGAGCTGTTTTTT

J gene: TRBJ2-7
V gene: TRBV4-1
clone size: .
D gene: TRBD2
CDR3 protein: CASSQGGGSLEQYF
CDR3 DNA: TGCGCCAGCAGCCAAGGGGGGGGATCCCTCGAGCAGTACTTC

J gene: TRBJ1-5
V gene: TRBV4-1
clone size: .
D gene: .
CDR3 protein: CASSQTLNQPQHF
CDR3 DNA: TGCGCCAGCAGCCAAACTTTGAATCAGCCCCAGCATTTT

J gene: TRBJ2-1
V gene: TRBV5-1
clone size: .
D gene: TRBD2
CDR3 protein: CASTPQSGRDEQFF
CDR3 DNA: TGCGCCAGCACCCCTCAGAGCGGGAGGGATGAGCAGTTCTTC

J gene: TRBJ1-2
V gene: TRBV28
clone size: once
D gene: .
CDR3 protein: CASSWENYGYTF
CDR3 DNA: TGTGCCAGCAGTTGGGAGAACTATGGCTACACCTTC

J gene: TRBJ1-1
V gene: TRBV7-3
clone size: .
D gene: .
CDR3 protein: CASSPTGNTEAFF
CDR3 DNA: TGTGCCAGCAGCCCGACAGGGAACACTGAAGCTTTCTTT

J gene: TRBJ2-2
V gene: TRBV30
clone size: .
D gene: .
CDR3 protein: CACPGQPNTGELFF
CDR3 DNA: TGTGCCTGCCCCGGACAGCCGAACACCGGGGAGCTGTTTTTT